The 7 T cell receptor beta chains below come from one sample, sequenced in a study of blood T cell repertoires in COVID-19. Clones were read by immunoSEQ multiplex PCR, and TCRdb kept only the in-frame ones, dropping some. The sample records roughly 250,000 clones, 70% to 90% being singletons. The sample taken for sequencing was PBMCs or T cells enriched from blood (not recorded which). The receptors originated from a woman aged 35 to 49 with acute COVID-19.

V and J are TRBV30 and TRBJ2-7, with a weak D call TRBD1 (6 bases). Trimming shortened V by 0 bases and J by 0 bases, and 18 bases separated the two germline ends. Germline CDR1 reads GTSNPN; CDR2 reads SVGIG (reference sequence). This CDR3 spans 17 amino acids. The DNA of the CDR3 is TGTGCCTGGAGTGTACCCTATGACAGGTGGAGCTCCTACGAGCAGTACTTC. Protein sequence: CAWSVPYDRWSSYEQYF. The full variable domain, with the rest looked up from reference TRBV30 and TRBJ2-7, is SQTIHQWPATLVQPVGSPLSLECTVEGTSNPNLYWYRQAAGRGLQLLFYSVGIGQISSEVPQNLSASRPQDRQFILSSKKLLLSDSGFYLCAWSVPYDRWSSYEQYFGPGTRLTVT.

V usage is TRBV7-8 and J usage is TRBJ1-1; no reliable D call. Trimming took 1 base from V and 4 from J, leaving 10 bases between them. This CDR3 is 14 amino acids long. CDR1 and CDR2 (germline): SGHVS, FQNEAQ. The chain's CDR3 is CASSLGAARTEAFF. The CDR3 bases are TGTGCCAGCAGCTTAGGCGCGGCCCGCACTGAAGCTTTCTTT.

V gene TRBV7-9 combines with J gene TRBJ2-1; 11 bases map to TRBD2. The CDR3 totals 16 residues. Germline CDR1 SEHNR, CDR2 FQNEAQ (reference sequence). The J segment lost 7 bases and the V segment lost 5 bases, leaving 10 bases of the junction unmatched. CDR3 protein: CASSLTLAGGPNEQFF. CDR3 sequence (DNA): TGTGCCAGCAGCCTAACTTTAGCGGGAGGGCCGAATGAGCAGTTCTTC.

V gene TRBV6-5 combines with J gene TRBJ2-7; perhaps TRBD2 as D (7 bases). The CDR3 runs 14 residues. Germline V gives CDR1 MNHEY, CDR2 SVGAGI. The V end lost 7 bases, the J end lost 0 bases, and 13 bases lay between the germline ends. The CDR3 DNA sequence: TGTGCCAGCAAAGGGGGGGCGGTCTCCTACGAGCAGTACGTC. Protein: CASKGGAVSYEQYV.

This clone was seen more than once but under ten times. The rearrangement links TRBV15 to TRBJ1-3, with a possible D match to TRBD1 (5 bases). Germline assignment: CDR1 LNHNV and CDR2 YYDKDF (reference sequence). V was cut by 6 bases and J by 2 bases, with 14 bases left in between. The CDR3 covers 15 residues. CDR3 nucleotides: TGTGCCACCAGACAGCCCCAGGGCGCTGGAAACACCATATATTTT. Amino acids: CATRQPQGAGNTIYF.

The chain links TRBV28 to TRBJ2-7; D is ambiguous. Trimming removed 8 bases from V and 6 bases from J, with 14 bases in between. From germline, CDR1 is MDHEN and CDR2 SYDVKM. This CDR3 contains 12 residues. The CDR3 is CASQVGLSEQYF. The DNA of the CDR3 is TGTGCCAGCCAGGTTGGGTTAAGCGAGCAGTACTTC.

The genes are TRBV7-9 and TRBJ2-7; D is perhaps TRBD1 (5 bases). Germline V gene lookup returns CDR1 SEHNR and CDR2 FQNEAQ (reference sequence). The CDR3 is 14 residues long. The V end was cut by 5 bases, the J end by 0 bases, with 11 bases between. The CDR3 sequence: CASSQDSYSYEQYV. The CDR3 nucleotides are TGTGCCAGCAGCCAAGACAGCTACTCCTACGAGCAGTACGTC.